This TCR beta chain emerged from a study of blood T cell repertoires in COVID-19. The table came from immunoSEQ multiplex PCR; TCRdb's copy has only in-frame clones and leaves some out. This sample has roughly 280,000 clones; approximately 87% occur once, and the top ten carry roughly 4.6%. The CDR3 sequence is 12 residues long. The germline V gene encodes CDR1 GTSNPN and CDR2 SVGIG (reference sequence). The V gene lost 8 bases and the J gene lost 0 bases, with 11 bases spanning the gap. Sequences were obtained from peripheral blood. The receptor was isolated from a man between 60 and 70 years old who had recovered from COVID-19. J is TRBJ2-7 and V is TRBV30; tentative D call: TRBD2 (5 bases). The CDR3 sequence is CAGRGSSYEQYF. CDR3 coding DNA: TGTGCCGGCCGGGGAAGCTCCTACGAGCAGTACTTC.